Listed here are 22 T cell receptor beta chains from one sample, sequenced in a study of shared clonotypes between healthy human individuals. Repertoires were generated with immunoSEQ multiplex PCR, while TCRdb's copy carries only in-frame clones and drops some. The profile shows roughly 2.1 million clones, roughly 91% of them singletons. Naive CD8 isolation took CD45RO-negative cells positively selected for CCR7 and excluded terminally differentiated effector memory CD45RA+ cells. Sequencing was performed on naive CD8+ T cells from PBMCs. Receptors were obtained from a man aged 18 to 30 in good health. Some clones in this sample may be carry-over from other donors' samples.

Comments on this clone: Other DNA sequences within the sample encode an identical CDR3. CDR3 sequence reads: CASSQAGGNTEAFF. The CDR3, as DNA: TGCGCCAGCAGCCAAGCTGGAGGGAACACTGAAGCTTTCTTT. V and J are TRBV4-1 and TRBJ1-1; D is unclear. The V end was cut by 1 base, the J end by 1 base, with 7 bases between. The CDR3 has 14 amino acids. Germline CDR1 MGHRA, CDR2 YSYEKL.

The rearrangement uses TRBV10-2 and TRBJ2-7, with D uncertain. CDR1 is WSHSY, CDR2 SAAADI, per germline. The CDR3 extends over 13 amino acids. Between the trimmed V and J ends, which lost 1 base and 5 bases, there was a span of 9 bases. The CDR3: CASSEFGSNEQYF. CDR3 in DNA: TGCGCCAGCAGTGAGTTCGGTTCCAACGAGCAGTACTTC.

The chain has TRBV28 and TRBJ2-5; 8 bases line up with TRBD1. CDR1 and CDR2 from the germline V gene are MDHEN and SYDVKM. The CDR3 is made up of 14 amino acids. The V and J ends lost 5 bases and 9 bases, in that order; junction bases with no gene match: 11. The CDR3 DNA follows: TGTGCCAGCAGTCTAAGCCGGACAGGGCCTTCCCAGTACTTC. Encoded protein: CASSLSRTGPSQYF.

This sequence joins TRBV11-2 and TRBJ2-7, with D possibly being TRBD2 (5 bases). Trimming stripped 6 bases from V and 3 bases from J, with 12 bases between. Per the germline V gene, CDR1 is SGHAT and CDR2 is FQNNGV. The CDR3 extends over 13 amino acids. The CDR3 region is CASRRHGDYEQYF. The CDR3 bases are TGTGCCAGCAGACGTCACGGGGACTACGAGCAGTACTTC.

The CDR3: CASSSLGQAYGYTF. The CDR3 DNA sequence: TGTGCCAGCAGCTCCTTGGGACAGGCGTACGGCTACACCTTC. This chain connects TRBV7-9 to TRBJ1-2; TRBD1 matches at 8 bases. The ends lost 4 bases at V and 8 bases at J; junction bases unmatched: 9. The CDR3 totals 14 residues. The germline gives CDR1 SEHNR, CDR2 FQNEAQ (reference sequence).

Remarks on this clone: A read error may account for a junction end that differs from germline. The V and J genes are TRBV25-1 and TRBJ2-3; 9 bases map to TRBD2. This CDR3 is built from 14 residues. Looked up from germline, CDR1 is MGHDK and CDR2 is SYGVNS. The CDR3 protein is CAVLSGTSRDTQYF. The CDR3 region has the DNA TGTGCCGTACTTTCCGGGACTAGCAGAGATACGCAGTATTTT.

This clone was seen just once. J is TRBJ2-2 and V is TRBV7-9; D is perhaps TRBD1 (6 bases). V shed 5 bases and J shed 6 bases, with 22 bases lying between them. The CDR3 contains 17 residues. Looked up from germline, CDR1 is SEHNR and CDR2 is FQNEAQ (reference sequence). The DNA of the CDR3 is TGTGCCAGCAGCACCCGACAGGTTGCGCCCCTACCCGGGGAGCTGTTTTTT. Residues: CASSTRQVAPLPGELFF.

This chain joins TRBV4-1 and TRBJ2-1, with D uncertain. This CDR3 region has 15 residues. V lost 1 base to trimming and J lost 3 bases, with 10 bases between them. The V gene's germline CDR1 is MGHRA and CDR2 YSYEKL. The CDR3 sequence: CASSQATTNYNEQFF. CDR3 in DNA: TGCGCCAGCAGCCAAGCGACGACGAACTACAATGAGCAGTTCTTC.

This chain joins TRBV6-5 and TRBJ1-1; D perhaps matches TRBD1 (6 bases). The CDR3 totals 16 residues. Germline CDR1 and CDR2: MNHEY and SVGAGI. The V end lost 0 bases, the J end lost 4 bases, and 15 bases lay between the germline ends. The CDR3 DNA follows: TGTGCCAGCAGTTACTCGATGGACGGGGGCGGCACTGAAGCTTTCTTT. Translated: CASSYSMDGGGTEAFF.

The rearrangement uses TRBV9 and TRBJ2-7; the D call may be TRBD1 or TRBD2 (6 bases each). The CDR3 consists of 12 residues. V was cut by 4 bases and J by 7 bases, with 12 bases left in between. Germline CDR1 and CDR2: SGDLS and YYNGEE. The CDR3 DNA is TGTGCCAGCAGCCCTAGGGGGGATGAGCAGTACTTC. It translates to CASSPRGDEQYF.

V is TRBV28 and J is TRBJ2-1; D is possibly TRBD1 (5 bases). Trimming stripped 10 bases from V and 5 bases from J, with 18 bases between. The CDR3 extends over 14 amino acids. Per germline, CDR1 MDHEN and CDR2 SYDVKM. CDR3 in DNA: TGTGCCACCAACGCCAGGACAAAAGACAATGAGCAGTTCTTC. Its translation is CATNARTKDNEQFF.

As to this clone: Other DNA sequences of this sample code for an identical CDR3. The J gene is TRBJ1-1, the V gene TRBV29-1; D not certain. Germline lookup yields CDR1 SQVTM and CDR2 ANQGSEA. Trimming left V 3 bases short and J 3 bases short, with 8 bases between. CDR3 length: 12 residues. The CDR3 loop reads CSVEVGYTEAFF. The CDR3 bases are TGCAGCGTTGAGGTGGGCTACACTGAAGCTTTCTTT.

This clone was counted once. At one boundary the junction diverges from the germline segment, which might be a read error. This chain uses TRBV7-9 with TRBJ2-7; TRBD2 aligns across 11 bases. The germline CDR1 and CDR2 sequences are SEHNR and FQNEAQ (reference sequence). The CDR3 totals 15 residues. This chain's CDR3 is CATSRRLAGTYEQYF. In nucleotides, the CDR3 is TGTGCCACCAGCAGACGACTAGCGGGAACTTACGAGCAGTACTTC.

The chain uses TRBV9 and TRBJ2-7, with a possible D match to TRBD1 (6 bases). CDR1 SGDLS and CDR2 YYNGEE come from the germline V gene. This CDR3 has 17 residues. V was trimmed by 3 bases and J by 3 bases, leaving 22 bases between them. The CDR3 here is CASSASRAGVHNYEQYF. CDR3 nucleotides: TGTGCCAGCAGCGCCTCGCGCGCAGGGGTCCATAACTACGAGCAGTACTTC.

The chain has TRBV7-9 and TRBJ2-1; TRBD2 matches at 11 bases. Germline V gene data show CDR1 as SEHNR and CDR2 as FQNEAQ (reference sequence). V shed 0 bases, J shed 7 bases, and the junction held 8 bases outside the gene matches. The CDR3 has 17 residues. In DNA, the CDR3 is TGTGCCAGCAGCTTAGCGGATGGTAGCGGGAGGGATAATGAGCAGTTCTTC. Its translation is CASSLADGSGRDNEQFF.

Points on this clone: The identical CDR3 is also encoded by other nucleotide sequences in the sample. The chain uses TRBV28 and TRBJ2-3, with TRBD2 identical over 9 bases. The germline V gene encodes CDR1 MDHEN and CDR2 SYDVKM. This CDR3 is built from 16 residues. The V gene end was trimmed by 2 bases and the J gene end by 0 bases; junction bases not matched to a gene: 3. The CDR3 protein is CASSLAGGPSTDTQYF. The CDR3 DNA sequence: TGTGCCAGCAGTTTAGCGGGAGGGCCTAGCACAGATACGCAGTATTTT.

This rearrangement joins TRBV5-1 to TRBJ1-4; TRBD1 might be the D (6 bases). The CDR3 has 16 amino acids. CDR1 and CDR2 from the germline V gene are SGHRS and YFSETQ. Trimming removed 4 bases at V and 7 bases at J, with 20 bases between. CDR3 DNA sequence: TGCGCCAGCAGCCTATGGGGGCCTATTGACGGTGAAAAACTGTTTTTT. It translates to CASSLWGPIDGEKLFF.

The CDR3 here is CASSEGPRNEQFF. As DNA, the CDR3 is TGCGCCAGCAGCGAGGGGCCTCGGAATGAGCAGTTCTTC. J is TRBJ2-1 and V is TRBV5-1; D tentatively fits TRBD1 or TRBD2 (5 bases each). The CDR3 contains 13 residues. The V gene's germline CDR1 is SGHRS and CDR2 YFSETQ. Trimming stripped 4 bases from V and 7 bases from J, with 12 bases between. The full variable domain, with the rest looked up from reference TRBV5-1 and TRBJ2-1, is KAGVTQTPRYLIKTRGQQVTLSCSPISGHRSVSWYQQTPGQGLQFLFEYFSETQRNKGNFPGRFSGRQFSNSRSEMNVSTLELGDSALYLCASSEGPRNEQFFGPGTRLTVL.

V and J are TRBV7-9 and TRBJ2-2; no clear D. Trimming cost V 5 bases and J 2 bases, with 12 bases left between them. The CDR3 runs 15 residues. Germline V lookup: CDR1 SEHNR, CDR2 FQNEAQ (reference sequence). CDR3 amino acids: CASSAKQANTGELFF. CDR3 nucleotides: TGTGCCAGCAGCGCCAAACAAGCCAACACCGGGGAGCTGTTTTTT.

CDR3 DNA sequence: TGCGCCAGCAGCCAAAAGGGGGCGTACGAGCAGTACTTC. Encoded protein: CASSQKGAYEQYF. This chain uses TRBV4-1 with TRBJ2-7; TRBD1 matches 7 bases. CDR3 length: 13 amino acids. The germline V gene encodes CDR1 MGHRA and CDR2 YSYEKL. Trimming took 2 bases from V and 4 from J; bases not matched to a gene: 2.

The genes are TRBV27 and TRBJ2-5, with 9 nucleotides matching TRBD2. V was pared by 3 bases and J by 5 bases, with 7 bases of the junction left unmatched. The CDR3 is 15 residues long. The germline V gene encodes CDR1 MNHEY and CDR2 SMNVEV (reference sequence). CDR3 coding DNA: TGTGCCAGCAGTTTCACCCGGACTAGCGTGGAGACCCAGTACTTC. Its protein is CASSFTRTSVETQYF.

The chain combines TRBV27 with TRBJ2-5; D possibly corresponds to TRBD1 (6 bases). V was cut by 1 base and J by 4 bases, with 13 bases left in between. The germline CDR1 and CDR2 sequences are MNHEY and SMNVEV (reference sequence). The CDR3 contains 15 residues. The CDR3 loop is CASSLWSGAGETQYF. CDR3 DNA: TGTGCCAGCAGTTTATGGTCAGGGGCGGGAGAGACCCAGTACTTC.